This T cell receptor (beta chain) was sequenced for a study of cytomegalovirus exposure and HLA in healthy donors. Looking at the study overall: Approximately 180 million T cells yielded 110 million or so unique TCR beta sequences in earlier analysis.

The study ran its PCR with 60 Vbeta and 13 Jbeta primers. Clones were read by immunoSEQ multiplex PCR, and TCRdb kept only the in-frame ones, dropping some. The sample data list approximately 140,000 clones. A word on this clone: Its antigen is currently unknown.

V lost 4 bases and J lost 4; bases outside the gene matches: 4. The CDR3 runs to 14 residues. Germline CDR1 and CDR2: SEHNR and FQNEAQ (reference sequence). Study observations and caveats: Immune exposure information comprised only CMV serostatus. Highest at DRB1 and lowest at HLA-C, TCR association rates differed among HLA loci in a later analysis.

J is TRBJ2-1 and V is TRBV7-9; 7 bases line up with TRBD2. Sequenced: PBMCs. This TCR was sampled from a woman aged 45 to 65 in good health and CMV-seronegative. CDR3 loop: CASSSSGDYNEQFF. CDR3 DNA: TGTGCCAGCAGCTCCAGCGGGGATTACAATGAGCAGTTCTTC.